Listed here are 27 T cell receptor beta chains from one sample, sequenced in a study of cytomegalovirus exposure and HLA in healthy donors. PCR primers comprised 60 Vbeta and 13 Jbeta primers. Libraries were prepared by immunoSEQ multiplex PCR; TCRdb keeps only in-frame clonotypes and omits some of them. Here the sample spans fewer than 200,000 clones, roughly 84% being singletons. The sequencing input was PBMCs. The receptors were gathered from a man aged 18 to 29 in good health and CMV-seropositive.

The rearrangement uses TRBV10-3 and TRBJ2-7; D possibly corresponds to TRBD1 (6 bases). From germline, CDR1 is ENHRY and CDR2 SYGVKD. The CDR3 extends over 12 amino acids. V was shortened by 10 bases and J by 7 bases, with 17 bases between the two germline ends. The CDR3 region is CATRPTGSEQYF. DNA of the CDR3: TGTGCCACCAGACCGACAGGTAGTGAGCAGTACTTC.

The genes are TRBV10-3 and TRBJ2-1, with D perhaps TRBD2 (6 bases). Trimming pared 10 bases from V and 8 bases from J, leaving 18 bases between. The CDR3 consists of 13 residues. The V gene's germline CDR1 is ENHRY and CDR2 SYGVKD. As DNA, the CDR3 is TGTGCCACTGGACTACTCAGAGGCGATGAGCAGTTCTTC. Encoded protein: CATGLLRGDEQFF.

The rearrangement links TRBV7-8 to TRBJ1-3, with D possibly TRBD1 on 5 matching bases. Trimming left V 2 bases short and J 0 bases short, with 14 bases between. Germline V gives CDR1 SGHVS, CDR2 FQNEAQ. The CDR3 is 17 residues long. The CDR3 nucleotides are TGTGCCAGCAGCTTAATCGACAGTCCATACTCTGGAAACACCATATATTTT. Translated: CASSLIDSPYSGNTIYF.

The V gene is TRBV9, the J gene TRBJ2-1, with TRBD1 matching over 11 bases. Germline V gives CDR1 SGDLS, CDR2 YYNGEE. The CDR3 spans 15 residues. V lost 3 bases and J lost 7; bases outside the gene matches: 6. The CDR3 protein is CASSAWDRGRNEQFF. CDR3 sequence (DNA): TGTGCCAGCAGCGCTTGGGACAGGGGGAGGAATGAGCAGTTCTTC.

The chain employs TRBV9 and TRBJ2-3; D might be TRBD1 (6 bases). The V and J ends lost 0 bases and 6 bases respectively, with 14 bases between them. The germline CDR1 and CDR2 sequences are SGDLS and YYNGEE. The CDR3 covers 15 residues. CDR3 amino acids: CASSVARDTPDTQYF. CDR3 in DNA: TGTGCCAGCAGCGTAGCTCGGGACACCCCGGATACGCAGTATTTT.

The chain carries TRBV10-3 and TRBJ2-5; D gene uncertain. Germline CDR1 is ENHRY and CDR2 is SYGVKD. CDR3 length: 11 amino acids. V lost 3 bases and J lost 5, with 4 bases in between. The CDR3 region is CAISDGETQYF. For the CDR3, the DNA is TGTGCCATCAGTGACGGGGAGACCCAGTACTTC.

The chain joins TRBV19 to TRBJ1-2; 10 positions agree with TRBD1. This CDR3 spans 15 amino acids. Germline trimming cut 5 bases from V and 8 bases from J; bases unmatched to any gene: 11. Germline V gene data show CDR1 as LNHDA and CDR2 as SQIVND (reference sequence). CDR3 sequence: CASSPRDRGAWGYTF. CDR3 sequence (DNA): TGTGCCAGTAGTCCCCGGGACAGGGGAGCGTGGGGCTACACCTTC.

The genes are TRBV2 and TRBJ2-5, with 9 bases lining up with TRBD1. There are 15 residues in the CDR3. Germline lookup yields CDR1 SNHLY and CDR2 FYNNEI. With V trimmed by 5 bases and J by 4 bases, 8 bases remained unmatched. The CDR3 region has the DNA TGTGCCAGCAGTCGACGGGACAGGGCACCAGAGACCCAGTACTTC. Translated: CASSRRDRAPETQYF.

This CDR3 is CASSFLRETQYF. The CDR3 DNA reads as TGTGCCAGCAGTTTTCTGAGAGAGACCCAGTACTTC. The chain couples TRBV28 to TRBJ2-5; no reliable D call. V was shortened by 3 bases and J by 4 bases, with 6 bases between the two germline ends. The CDR3 runs to 12 residues. Germline V gene data show CDR1 as MDHEN and CDR2 as SYDVKM.

The chain carries TRBV29-1 and TRBJ2-5; a possible D gene is TRBD1 (6 bases). V gave up 6 bases and J gave up 4 bases, with 15 bases separating them. Germline values: CDR1 SQVTM, CDR2 ANQGSEA. This CDR3 has 13 residues. In DNA form, the CDR3 reads TGCAGCGTGGGACACAAGCAGGGAGAGACCCAGTACTTC. Protein sequence: CSVGHKQGETQYF.

The rearrangement joins TRBV5-1 to TRBJ1-1, with unresolved D. From germline, CDR1 is SGHRS and CDR2 YFSETQ. V gave up 4 bases and J gave up 1 base, with 11 bases separating them. There are 14 residues in the CDR3. The CDR3 nucleotides read TGCGCCAGCAGCACATTAAGTGAGAACACTGAAGCTTTCTTT. Protein sequence: CASSTLSENTEAFF.

In the case of this clone: Other nucleotide sequences in the sample specify the same CDR3. The chain recombines TRBV5-1 with TRBJ2-7; D is perhaps TRBD1 (6 bases). The germline V gene has CDR1 SGHRS and CDR2 YFSETQ. This CDR3 contains 13 residues. The V end lost 3 bases, the J end lost 3 bases, and 10 bases lay between the germline ends. The CDR3 sequence is CASSSTQGYEQYF. In DNA form, the CDR3 reads TGCGCCAGCAGCTCTACACAGGGCTACGAGCAGTACTTC.

This chain connects TRBV6-6 to TRBJ1-1; no definite D call. Per germline, CDR1 MNHNY and CDR2 SVGAGI (reference sequence). CDR3 size: 11 residues. Trimming shortened V by 5 bases and J by 8 bases, and 9 bases separated the two germline ends. CDR3 residues: CASSNGREAFF. CDR3 DNA: TGTGCCAGCAGTAATGGTCGGGAAGCTTTCTTT.

This chain uses TRBV4-2 with TRBJ2-7; 11 positions agree with TRBD1. CDR1 and CDR2 (germline): LGHNA, YNFKEQ. Trimming removed 1 base from V and 4 bases from J; junction bases left unmatched: 3. CDR3 size: 15 residues. CDR3 sequence reads: CASSQAGTGGYEQYF. For the CDR3, the DNA is TGTGCCAGCAGCCAAGCCGGGACAGGGGGATACGAGCAGTACTTC.

The chain carries TRBV29-1 and TRBJ1-1; 9 bases map to TRBD1. Germline V gene data show CDR1 as SQVTM and CDR2 as ANQGSEA. This CDR3 spans 15 amino acids. The CDR3 DNA reads TGCCTGCTCGGAGGACAGGGGTCTTCGAACACTGAAGCTTTCTTT. It is translated as CLLGGQGSSNTEAFF.

The rearrangement joins TRBV6-6 to TRBJ2-2; TRBD2 might be the D (5 bases). Trimming shortened V by 2 bases and J by 3 bases, and 10 bases separated the two germline ends. CDR1 MNHNY and CDR2 SVGAGI come from the germline V gene (reference sequence). CDR3 length: 15 residues. The CDR3 region is CASSYRSSHTGELFF. In nucleotides, the CDR3 is TGTGCCAGCAGTTACCGATCTAGCCACACCGGGGAGCTGTTTTTT.

The V call is TRBV5-1, the J call TRBJ1-4; possibly TRBD1 for D (6 bases). Germline V lookup: CDR1 SGHRS, CDR2 YFSETQ. V was shortened by 0 bases and J by 8 bases, with 14 bases between the two germline ends. The CDR3 sequence is 15 residues long. CDR3 DNA: TGCGCCAGCAGCTTGGAAGGGGGAAGTAGGGAAAAACTGTTTTTT. Amino acids: CASSLEGGSREKLFF.

The V and J genes are TRBV5-5 and TRBJ1-2, with unresolved D. This CDR3 is built from 13 residues. Germline assignment: CDR1 SGHKS and CDR2 YYEKEE (reference sequence). Trimming took 0 bases from V and 8 from J, leaving 11 bases between them. CDR3 loop: CASSLVQVGGYTF. CDR3 coding DNA: TGTGCCAGCAGCTTGGTTCAGGTGGGCGGCTACACCTTC.

The chain carries TRBV5-5 and TRBJ2-2; D possibly corresponds to TRBD2 (6 bases). CDR3 length: 17 amino acids. V lost 3 bases to trimming and J lost 2 bases, with 17 bases between them. From germline, CDR1 is SGHKS and CDR2 YYEKEE (reference sequence). CDR3 amino acids: CASSWALGGPNTGELFF. CDR3 nucleotide sequence: TGTGCCAGCAGCTGGGCGCTTGGAGGGCCCAACACCGGGGAGCTGTTTTTT.

The chain has TRBV7-6 and TRBJ2-7; 9 bases match TRBD1. The CDR3 is made up of 16 amino acids. The V gene end was trimmed by 2 bases and the J gene end by 4 bases; junction bases not matched to a gene: 9. CDR1 and CDR2 from the germline V gene are SGHVS and FNYEAQ. CDR3 sequence: CASSLRGGTGIYEQYF. For the CDR3, the DNA is TGTGCCAGCAGCTTACGTGGCGGGACAGGGATATACGAGCAGTACTTC.

The chain links TRBV19 to TRBJ2-1, with 11 bases that match TRBD2. Unmatched junction bases numbered 5, after V lost 3 bases and J lost 4 bases. The CDR3 covers 16 residues. Per germline, CDR1 LNHDA and CDR2 SQIVND (reference sequence). CDR3 sequence: CASSMTASGGYNEQFF. CDR3 bases: TGTGCCAGTAGTATGACGGCTAGCGGGGGGTACAATGAGCAGTTCTTC.

This clone was seen once. J is TRBJ2-3 and V is TRBV30, with TRBD2 matching 10 bases. The CDR3 length is 14 residues. CDR1 is GTSNPN and CDR2 is SVGIG in the germline V gene (reference sequence). V trimming: 4 bases; J trimming: 3 bases; junction bases outside the gene matches: 4. In DNA, the CDR3 is TGTGCCTGGACTAGCGGGGGCATTACAGATACGCAGTATTTT. It encodes CAWTSGGITDTQYF. The full variable domain, rest sourced from reference TRBV30 and TRBJ2-3, is SQTIHQWPATLVQPVGSPLSLECTVEGTSNPNLYWYRQAAGRGLQLLFYSVGIGQISSEVPQNLSASRPQDRQFILSSKKLLLSDSGFYLCAWTSGGITDTQYFGPGTRLTVL.

The J gene is TRBJ1-5, the V gene TRBV2, with 8 bases lining up with TRBD1. The CDR3 consists of 13 residues. Trimming removed 8 bases from V and 5 bases from J; junction bases left unmatched: 5. Germline lookup yields CDR1 SNHLY and CDR2 FYNNEI. CDR3 sequence: CASRGQGDQPQHF. As DNA, the CDR3 is TGTGCCAGCCGTGGACAGGGAGATCAGCCCCAGCATTTT.

This clone was counted a few times. The chain is built from TRBV4-1 and TRBJ1-2; D is unresolved. The CDR3 consists of 13 residues. Germline V gene lookup returns CDR1 MGHRA and CDR2 YSYEKL. Between the trimmed V and J ends, which lost 0 bases and 6 bases, there was a span of 8 bases. CDR3 nucleotide sequence: TGCGCCAGCAGCCAAGAGAATACTCATGGCTACACCTTC. Its protein is CASSQENTHGYTF.

CDR3 protein: CASSLTSGLNEQFF. For the CDR3, the DNA is TGTGCCAGCAGCCTCACTAGCGGTCTAAATGAGCAGTTCTTC. The chain employs TRBV7-6 and TRBJ2-1; 8 bases line up with TRBD2. From germline, CDR1 is SGHVS and CDR2 FNYEAQ. The V segment lost 5 bases and the J segment 7 bases; nucleotides outside the gene matches: 7. The CDR3 has 14 amino acids.

Worth noting for this clone: Germline and junction disagree at one end, which may indicate a read error. This rearrangement joins TRBV25-1 to TRBJ2-7; D is undetermined. The CDR3 spans 12 residues. Germline loops: CDR1 MGHDK, CDR2 SYGVNS. The CDR3 nucleotides read TGTGCCAGCAGTGAATCAGGCAGGCGAATCTTATTC. Protein product: CASSESGRRILF.

The table lists this clone with a few counts. This chain connects TRBV5-4 to TRBJ2-1; TRBD2 matches at 8 bases. Germline CDR1 reads SGHNT; CDR2 reads YYREEE (reference sequence). The length of the CDR3 is 16 residues. V gave up 4 bases and J gave up 9 bases; unmatched junction bases: 15. CDR3 coding DNA: TGTGCCAGCAGCGGGGGGCCGGGACTAGGTCCCAGTGAGCAGTTCTTC. This sequence encodes CASSGGPGLGPSEQFF.